Listed below are T cell receptor beta chains from one sample, sequenced in a study of shared clonotypes between healthy human individuals. The protocol was immunoSEQ multiplex PCR, while the TCRdb copy is restricted to in-frame clones and leaves out a portion. The data show about 990,000 clones, around 78% seen once. The sample consisted of memory CD4+ T cells from PBMCs. Receptors originate from a man between 18 and 35 years old in good health. Some clones in this sample may be carry-over from other donors' samples. CDR3s include the opening cysteine and the closing phenylalanine or tryptophan. Fields, in order: V gene, D gene, clone size, J gene, CDR3 DNA, CDR3 protein. A D gene is named only where the DNA matches it firmly. For some rows the clone size is stated as once, few or many, or as a class when expanded; others skip it.

TRBV30	.	.	TRBJ2-2	TGTGCCTGGAGCAGGAACGCGAACACCGGGGAGCTGTTTTTT	CAWSRNANTGELFF
TRBV5-1	.	.	TRBJ2-5	TGCGCCAGCAGCAGAGAGGCTTTGGAGACCCAGTACTTC	CASSREALETQYF
TRBV4-3	TRBD2	.	TRBJ2-1	TGCGCCAGCAGCCAAGCGGCTAGCGGGAGGGCACATGAGCAGTTCTTC	CASSQAASGRAHEQFF
TRBV20-1	.	.	TRBJ2-3	TGCAGTGCTAGAGGGGAAGTCTCGCAGTATTTT	CSARGEVSQYF
TRBV5-1	.	.	TRBJ1-5	TGCGCCAGCAGCTTGGGCTCAAGCCAAGGCAATCAGCCCCAGCATTTT	CASSLGSSQGNQPQHF
TRBV28	TRBD1	.	TRBJ1-2	TGTGCCAGCAGTGGTGACAGGGGCACTAACTATGGCTACACCTTC	CASSGDRGTNYGYTF
TRBV30	.	.	TRBJ1-2	TGTGCCTGGGCAGGGGAAGGCTATGGCTACACCTTC	CAWAGEGYGYTF
TRBV2	TRBD2	once	TRBJ2-2	TGTGCCAGCAGAAAAGGGACTAGCACCGGGGAGCTGTTTTTT	CASRKGTSTGELFF
TRBV30	.	.	TRBJ2-2	TGTGCCTGGAGTGGAGGGGTCTTCAACACCGGGGAGCTGTTTTTT	CAWSGGVFNTGELFF
TRBV28	.	.	TRBJ1-5	TGTGCCAGCAGTCCCAGCGCCGGGGCGGGCAATCAGCCCCAGCATTTT	CASSPSAGAGNQPQHF
TRBV28	TRBD2	.	TRBJ2-7	TGTGCCACGGAGGGACTAGCGGGGACCGAGCAGTACTTC	CATEGLAGTEQYF
TRBV7-9	.	.	TRBJ2-2	TGTGCCAGCAGCCCGACAGGGAGGACCGGGGAGCTGTTTTTT	CASSPTGRTGELFF
TRBV28	TRBD1	.	TRBJ1-1	TGTGCCAGCAGGGACAGGGGGCTCCCGAACACTGAAGCTTTCTTT	CASRDRGLPNTEAFF
TRBV29-1	TRBD1	.	TRBJ1-1	TGCAGCGGGACAGGGATAAAGGACATGAACACTGAAGCTTTCTTT	CSGTGIKDMNTEAFF
TRBV27	.	.	TRBJ1-2	TGTGCCAGCAGTTTCCTCCTAAGGGGGGGCTACACCTTC	CASSFLLRGGYTF
TRBV15	TRBD2	.	TRBJ2-1	TGTGCCACCAGCAGAGGCCCCAGCGGGAGGTTGACTGATGAGCAGTTCTTC	CATSRGPSGRLTDEQFF
TRBV7-3	.	.	TRBJ2-3	TGTGCCAGCAGCTCCGTCAGGGCAGATACGCAGTATTTT	CASSSVRADTQYF
TRBV27	.	.	TRBJ1-2	TGTGCCAGCAGTCCGACCCGTTGGGGCCGGTATGGCTACACCTTC	CASSPTRWGRYGYTF